This is a list of T cell receptor beta chains from one sample in a study of T cell repertoires in aging, cancer and after chemotherapy. TCRdb re-derived calls from the multiplex PCR reads in MiXCR, one entry per CDR3 protein. The sample has under 7,000 distinct CDR3 sequences, about a fifth seen once. Sequencing was carried out using blood. These receptor sequences come from a human donor with a blood cancer. CDR3s include the opening cysteine and the closing phenylalanine or tryptophan.

cdr3_aa: CASRPRGGQGSPLHF
j_call: TRBJ1-6
v_call: TRBV28

cdr3_aa: CASSLQGTDTKYF
j_call: TRBJ2-3
v_call: TRBV7-9

cdr3_aa: CASSGQGADTGELFF
j_call: TRBJ2-2
v_call: TRBV27

cdr3_aa: CSVDGGSTGYTF
j_call: TRBJ1-2
v_call: TRBV29-1

cdr3_aa: CSAPTRHASSYNEQFF
j_call: TRBJ2-1
v_call: TRBV20-1

cdr3_aa: CASSYVGSPGSTYEQYF
j_call: TRBJ2-7
v_call: TRBV7-2

cdr3_aa: CASSLGLAGGLGNEQFF
j_call: TRBJ2-1
v_call: TRBV5-1

cdr3_aa: CASSNRAGGPGEQFF
j_call: TRBJ2-1
v_call: TRBV19

cdr3_aa: CASSRDYKSTDTQYF
j_call: TRBJ2-3
v_call: TRBV6-5

cdr3_aa: CASSPQWYGDRENIQYF
j_call: TRBJ2-4
v_call: TRBV18

cdr3_aa: CASSRGGAGSTDTQYF
j_call: TRBJ2-3
v_call: TRBV5-1

cdr3_aa: CSARARGDYGYTF
j_call: TRBJ1-2
v_call: TRBV20-1

cdr3_aa: CAAGNTGELFF
j_call: TRBJ2-2
v_call: TRBV6-2/TRBV6-3